This T cell receptor (beta chain) was recorded in a study of T cells in Graves' hyperthyroidism and ophthalmopathy. Many counts were recorded for this clonotype. Its antigen is currently unknown. Subjects with ophthalmopathy showed a Clinical Activity Score no lower than 3, a NOSPECS grade no lower than 4, and a duration shorter than 3 months. A patient was excluded if there was uncontrolled infection, other autoimmune disease, pregnancy or lactation. The CDR3 regions of TCR beta were amplified from RNA transcripts. The primer set for the first-round RT-PCR of the TCR CDR3 was HTBI. Via MiXCR, TCRdb re-called the multiplex PCR reads, giving one row per CDR3 protein. The sample yields 500,000 to 650,000 distinct CDR3 sequences, more than 14% seen once. Whole-study results and caveats: Most clonotypes expanded in thyroid above 0.001 were likewise present in blood. A 13 V-J model separated ophthalmopathy from stable hyperthyroidism.

The sequenced sample was blood. This TCR derives from a woman in her forties or fifties with Graves' ophthalmopathy.

This CDR3 reads CASRRGALETQYF. CDR3 nucleotide sequence: TGTGCCAGCAGAAGGGGGGCTTTAGAGACCCAGTACTTC. The rearrangement joins TRBV12-3 or TRBV12-4 to TRBJ2-5; the D gene could be TRBD1 or TRBD2 (6 bases each). There are 13 residues in the CDR3. The V gene lost 6 bases and the J gene lost 4 bases, with 12 bases spanning the gap.